One sample yielded the 30 T cell receptor beta chains listed below, sequenced in a study of siplizumab effects on memory and regulatory T cells. Profiling relied on immunoSEQ multiplex PCR, and the TCRdb table lists in-frame clones only, not all of them. The repertoire has roughly 100,000 clones, approximately 94% of them found once; the top ten carry over 5%. Sequenced input: CD8+ T cells sorted from blood. The receptors were sampled from a human donor in good health.

This clone was observed once. This rearrangement joins TRBV11-3 to TRBJ1-1; weak D call: TRBD1 (5 bases). Germline CDR1 reads SGHNT; CDR2 reads YENEEA. V was pared by 5 bases and J by 3 bases, with 10 bases between. The CDR3 spans 13 residues. As DNA, the CDR3 is TGTGCCAGCAGCCTTGGGGGAGACACTGAAGCTTTCTTT. It specifies CASSLGGDTEAFF.

The chain employs TRBV13 and TRBJ2-7; D remains unclear. The CDR3 has 13 residues. With 1 base removed from V and 5 bases from J, the gap between germline ends came to 9 bases. Germline V gene data show CDR1 as PRHDT and CDR2 as FYEKMQ (reference sequence). The CDR3 reads CASSLAIHDEQYF. CDR3 bases: TGTGCCAGCAGCTTAGCCATCCACGACGAGCAGTACTTC.

This chain connects TRBV7-9 to TRBJ2-2; D is uncertain. CDR1 and CDR2 from the germline V gene are SEHNR and FQNEAQ (reference sequence). V lost 2 bases and J 3 bases, leaving 1 base between the germline ends. The CDR3 totals 12 residues. The CDR3 nucleotides read TGTGCCAGCAGCTTATACACCGGGGAGCTGTTTTTT. It is translated as CASSLYTGELFF.

V and J are TRBV7-6 and TRBJ2-1; possible D gene TRBD2, 6 bases. V lost 6 bases and J lost 8, with 20 bases in between. The CDR3 covers 15 residues. Germline assignment: CDR1 SGHVS and CDR2 FNYEAQ. The CDR3 loop is CASSYRDSHLDEQFF. The CDR3 DNA reads as TGTGCCAGCAGTTACCGGGACTCCCATTTGGATGAGCAGTTCTTC.

The V call is TRBV11-2, the J call TRBJ1-1, with unresolved D. This CDR3 contains 14 residues. Trimming shortened V by 1 base and J by 4 bases, and 10 bases separated the two germline ends. Germline V gene sequence: CDR1 SGHAT, CDR2 FQNNGV. DNA of the CDR3: TGTGCCAGCAGCTTAGTGAGAGGGAGCACTGAAGCTTTCTTT. This translates into CASSLVRGSTEAFF.

The chain joins TRBV18 to TRBJ2-7; TRBD1 matches at 9 bases. The V segment lost 4 bases and the J segment 3 bases; nucleotides outside the gene matches: 7. Germline values: CDR1 KGHSH, CDR2 LQKENI. The CDR3 is 15 residues long. In nucleotides, the CDR3 is TGTGCCAGCTCACAAAACCGGGACAGGGACTACGAGCAGTACTTC. Amino acids: CASSQNRDRDYEQYF.

The chain is built from TRBV9 and TRBJ1-2; TRBD1 matches at 10 bases. CDR1 is SGDLS and CDR2 is YYNGEE in the germline V gene. There are 17 residues in the CDR3. V shed 3 bases and J 4 bases; nucleotides not matched to a gene: 12. CDR3 protein: CASSASNLGQGPYGYTF. The CDR3 DNA sequence: TGTGCCAGCAGCGCCTCTAACCTGGGACAGGGGCCCTATGGCTACACCTTC.

V usage is TRBV9 and J usage is TRBJ1-1; D is unclear. The V end lost 4 bases, the J end lost 3 bases, and 10 bases lay between the germline ends. Germline V CDR1 and CDR2: SGDLS, YYNGEE. The CDR3 is 13 residues long. CDR3 in amino acids: CASSLGSDTEAFF. CDR3 DNA: TGTGCCAGCAGCTTAGGGTCGGACACTGAAGCTTTCTTT.

The rearrangement uses TRBV6-1 and TRBJ2-7; TRBD1 matches at 8 bases. Germline trimming cut 11 bases from V and 2 bases from J; bases unmatched to any gene: 11. Per germline, CDR1 MNHNS and CDR2 SASEGT. The CDR3 sequence is 14 residues long. CDR3 in DNA: TGTGCCTGTACGGACAGGGATTCTACCTACGAGCAGTACTTC. Translation gives CACTDRDSTYEQYF.

The V call is TRBV2, the J call TRBJ2-3; D remains ambiguous. Germline-derived CDR1 and CDR2 are SNHLY and FYNNEI. The V end was cut by 7 bases, the J end by 4 bases, with 18 bases between. CDR3 size: 15 residues. CDR3 in DNA: TGTGCCAGCACGGCCGGGCCGAGTTTGGCAGATACGCAGTATTTT. This gives the protein CASTAGPSLADTQYF. The variable domain in full, with the rest retrieved from reference TRBV2 and TRBJ2-3, is EPEVTQTPSHQVTQMGQEVILRCVPISNHLYFYWYRQILGQKVEFLVSFYNNEISEKSEIFDDQFSVERPDGSNFTLKIRSTKLEDSAMYFCASTAGPSLADTQYFGPGTRLTVL.

The chain carries TRBV2 and TRBJ1-5, with D unresolved. The length of the CDR3 is 14 residues. The germline V gene encodes CDR1 SNHLY and CDR2 FYNNEI. V gave up 7 bases and J gave up 0 bases, with 10 bases separating them. Here the CDR3 reads CASTLPNSNQPQHF. Here the CDR3 DNA reads TGTGCCAGCACACTGCCAAATAGCAATCAGCCCCAGCATTTT.

The gene calls are TRBV5-6 and TRBJ1-6, with 8 bases matching TRBD1. The CDR3 is 13 amino acids. Germline V lookup: CDR1 SGHDT, CDR2 YYEEEE. After removal of 3 bases from V and 10 bases from J, the junction contained 3 bases not matched to a gene. CDR3 DNA sequence: TGTGCCAGCAGCTCGACAGGGGCCTCACCCCTCCACTTT. Translation: CASSSTGASPLHF.

The rearrangement uses TRBV5-6 and TRBJ1-1; D call uncertain. The ends were cut back, 4 bases at V and 10 bases at J, with 20 bases in the middle. CDR1 is SGHDT and CDR2 is YYEEEE in the germline V gene. The CDR3 covers 14 residues. CDR3 region: CASSPSPPRAGAFF. For the CDR3, the DNA is TGTGCCAGCAGCCCCTCCCCCCCCCGGGCCGGAGCTTTCTTT.

The chain links TRBV7-2 to TRBJ2-1; D unclear. CDR1 SGHTA and CDR2 FQGNSA come from the germline V gene. Trimming removed 5 bases at V and 4 bases at J, with 6 bases between. The CDR3 is 12 residues long. The CDR3 DNA is TGTGCCAGCAGCGAAGAATACAATGAGCAGTTCTTC. Translated: CASSEEYNEQFF.

A word on this clone: Compared with germline, one end of the junction differs, possibly owing to a read error. The chain carries TRBV6-5 and TRBJ2-1; TRBD2 agrees at 7 bases. This CDR3 has 12 amino acids. Germline CDR1 MNHEY, CDR2 SVGAGI. The DNA of the CDR3 is TGTGCCAGCAGTGACTTTAGCGGGCGGAAGGTCTTC. This encodes CASSDFSGRKVF.

The gene calls are TRBV19 and TRBJ2-7, with D perhaps being TRBD1 or TRBD2 (6 bases each). From germline, CDR1 is LNHDA and CDR2 SQIVND (reference sequence). CDR3 length: 15 residues. The V end lost 9 bases, the J end lost 1 base, and 19 bases lay between the germline ends. DNA for the CDR3: TGTGCCAGCCAGTGGGGGGCGGGACAATCCTACGAGCAGTACTTC. Its translation: CASQWGAGQSYEQYF.

This rearrangement joins TRBV27 to TRBJ1-2; 7 bases align to TRBD1. V gave up 3 bases and J gave up 2 bases; unmatched junction bases: 6. The CDR3 covers 15 residues. Germline V gene sequence: CDR1 MNHEY, CDR2 SMNVEV (reference sequence). CDR3 sequence reads: CASSFFPGGNYGYTF. The CDR3 region has the DNA TGTGCCAGCAGTTTCTTTCCAGGGGGAAACTATGGCTACACCTTC.

This chain's CDR3 is CASSVTGDPDTQYF. CDR3 coding DNA: TGTGCCAGCAGCGTAACAGGGGACCCAGATACGCAGTATTTT. V gene TRBV11-2 combines with J gene TRBJ2-3, with TRBD1 matching over 7 bases. The CDR3 loop spans 14 amino acids. Germline-derived CDR1 and CDR2 are SGHAT and FQNNGV. After removal of 5 bases from V and 4 bases from J, the junction contained 6 bases not matched to a gene.

The V call is TRBV6-6, the J call TRBJ1-1; D gene uncertain. Germline-derived CDR1 and CDR2 are MNHNY and SVGAGI (reference sequence). Trimming removed 3 bases at V and 2 bases at J, with 7 bases between. This CDR3 is 13 amino acids long. CDR3 sequence (DNA): TGTGCCAGCAGTTATCCCGATAACACTGAAGCTTTCTTT. It yields the protein CASSYPDNTEAFF.

This chain connects TRBV7-9 to TRBJ1-4, with D perhaps matching TRBD1 (5 bases). V lost 8 bases and J 0 bases, leaving 25 bases between the germline ends. CDR3 length equals 19 residues. Germline CDR1 and CDR2: SEHNR and FQNEAQ (reference sequence). CDR3 amino acids: CASDSGDPSSFATNEKLFF. For the CDR3, the DNA is TGTGCCAGCGACTCCGGGGACCCTTCCTCCTTTGCAACTAATGAAAAACTGTTTTTT.

The V gene is TRBV9, the J gene TRBJ2-1, with D perhaps TRBD1 (6 bases). From germline, CDR1 is SGDLS and CDR2 YYNGEE. Trimming shortened V by 4 bases and J by 0 bases, and 11 bases separated the two germline ends. The CDR3 contains 15 residues. The CDR3 DNA reads as TGTGCCAGCAGCATCGGGACAAGCTCCTACAATGAGCAGTTCTTC. Protein: CASSIGTSSYNEQFF.

The chain carries TRBV19 and TRBJ2-7; D tentatively reads TRBD1 or TRBD2 (6 bases each). Between the trimmed V and J ends, which lost 6 bases and 0 bases, there was a span of 12 bases. Germline-derived CDR1 and CDR2 are LNHDA and SQIVND (reference sequence). This CDR3 region has 14 residues. CDR3 amino acids: CASREGESSYEQYF. The DNA for the CDR3 is TGTGCCAGTAGGGAGGGGGAAAGCTCCTACGAGCAGTACTTC.

CDR3 sequence: CASSQEQDRGTDTQYF. As DNA, the CDR3 is TGCGCCAGCAGCCAAGAACAGGACAGGGGCACAGATACGCAGTATTTT. This chain connects TRBV4-3 to TRBJ2-3; TRBD1 matches 8 bases. This CDR3 is built from 16 residues. The junction had 3 bases not matched to a gene; V was cut back by 0 bases and J by 1 base. Per germline, CDR1 LGHNA and CDR2 YSLEER.

The chain uses TRBV6-4 and TRBJ2-2; TRBD1 matches 10 bases. Germline V gene data show CDR1 as MRHNA and CDR2 as SNTAGT. This CDR3 spans 16 amino acids. Trimming took 3 bases from V and 3 from J; bases not matched to a gene: 4. The CDR3: CASSESGTGDTGELFF. CDR3 coding DNA: TGTGCCAGCAGTGAATCAGGGACAGGGGACACCGGGGAGCTGTTTTTT.

This chain connects TRBV6-1 to TRBJ1-4; the match to TRBD1 covers 9 bases. The CDR3 runs 15 residues. V gave up 5 bases and J gave up 5 bases; unmatched junction bases: 6. Germline CDR1 is MNHNS and CDR2 is SASEGT. CDR3 loop: CASSRPGTGNEKLFF. CDR3 bases: TGTGCCAGCAGTAGACCCGGGACAGGGAATGAAAAACTGTTTTTT.

This clone showed up just a few times. The J gene is TRBJ1-1, the V gene TRBV7-2; a weak D match, TRBD1 (5 bases). CDR3 length equals 14 residues. The V end lost 5 bases, the J end lost 6 bases, and 16 bases lay between the germline ends. Germline assignment: CDR1 SGHTA and CDR2 FQGNSA. DNA of the CDR3: TGTGCCAGCAGCCCAACCGGGGGATTCGCTGAAGCTTTCTTT. Amino acid sequence: CASSPTGGFAEAFF.

The genes are TRBV6-5 and TRBJ2-1; 10 bases are shared with TRBD2. Unmatched junction bases numbered 3, after V lost 4 bases and J lost 6 bases. There are 14 residues in the CDR3. Germline CDR1 reads MNHEY; CDR2 reads SVGAGI. The DNA for the CDR3 is TGTGCCAGCAGTTCGGGACTAGCGACCAATGAGCAGTTCTTC. Its translation is CASSSGLATNEQFF.

As to this clone: A junction end diverges from the germline sequence, so it may reflect a read error. V and J are TRBV5-4 and TRBJ1-1; D unclear. The CDR3 sequence is 13 residues long. Germline V gene sequence: CDR1 SGHNT, CDR2 YYREEE (reference sequence). The CDR3 bases are TGTGCCAGCAGGTTGGACTTGAACACTGAAGCTTTCTTT. This codes for CASRLDLNTEAFF.

The rearrangement uses TRBV6-6 and TRBJ1-5, with 7 positions matching TRBD1. The CDR3 spans 13 residues. V shed 5 bases and J 7 bases; nucleotides not matched to a gene: 5. Per the germline V gene, CDR1 is MNHNY and CDR2 is SVGAGI (reference sequence). CDR3 nucleotide sequence: TGTGCCAGCAGTCAAGGGGGCGGGCAGCCCCAGCATTTT. Translated: CASSQGGGQPQHF.

The chain combines TRBV5-1 with TRBJ1-5; D remains ambiguous. With 4 bases removed from V and 3 bases from J, the gap between germline ends came to 5 bases. The germline V gene has CDR1 SGHRS and CDR2 YFSETQ. The CDR3 is 12 residues long. The CDR3 region is CASSNPNQPQHF. DNA of the CDR3: TGCGCCAGCAGCAATCCCAATCAGCCCCAGCATTTT.